This T cell receptor (beta chain) was identified during a study of brain T cells in children with intractable seizures. Whole-study findings and limits: Pre- and post-surgery blood differed in depth, so pre-surgery absences may be undersampling.

The table came from immunoSEQ multiplex PCR; TCRdb's copy has only in-frame clones and leaves some out. The sample has fewer than 80,000 clones, 95% to 97% seen once. This clone has only one observation. The antigen is not known. Sequencing was limited to surgery cases with top T cell transcript signatures in brain tissue. Pre-surgery treatment included at least one anti-epileptic drug. This material consisted of peripheral blood, taken at surgery. This sequence originates from a boy younger than two with focal cortical dysplasia and intractable seizures.

In DNA form, the CDR3 reads TGCGCCAGCAGCCAAGATTTAGGCTACAATGAGCAGTTCTTC. The encoded protein is CASSQDLGYNEQFF. V usage is TRBV4-3 and J usage is TRBJ2-1; unclear D gene. Germline assignment: CDR1 LGHNA and CDR2 YSLEER. V lost 0 bases and J 3 bases, leaving 6 bases between the germline ends. The length of the CDR3 is 14 residues.